These T cell receptor beta chains were read from a single sample in a study of cytomegalovirus exposure and HLA in healthy donors. Some clones are missing from TCRdb's copy, which holds only in-frame ones; the method was immunoSEQ multiplex PCR. The repertoire holds about 110,000 clones, with about 87% as singletons. The specimen sequenced was PBMCs. These receptors all come from a woman between 18 and 29 years old in good health and CMV-seropositive. Each CDR3 is given with its conserved first and last residue. Each record gives: clone size, D gene, V gene, CDR3 protein. D genes are given only for firm matches. Clone size is stated in some rows and not others, as once, few, many or a class when expanded.

>once|NA|TRBV29-1
CSASQGANTEAFF
>few|TRBD1|TRBV2
CASSEATGDGYTF
>NA|NA|TRBV6-5
CASRGFSYNEQFF
>NA|NA|TRBV28
CASSLSQLGEKLFF
>NA|NA|TRBV7-3
CASPPPRDYGYTF
>NA|NA|TRBV2
CASSWTASGANVLTF
>NA|TRBD1|TRBV5-4
CASSLGQGPLQETQYF
>NA|NA|TRBV28
CASSSGDSFTDTQYF
>NA|NA|TRBV9
CASSEGGEVPYEQYF
>NA|NA|TRBV7-2
CASSLRQANTEAFF
>NA|TRBD1|TRBV11-2
CASSLVGTGVYGYTF
>NA|TRBD1|TRBV5-1
CASSAEQGPRGVYGYTF
>NA|TRBD2|TRBV7-2
CASSPRTSGGWNTQYF
>NA|TRBD1|TRBV18
CASSRGQALEKLFF
>NA|NA|TRBV14
CASSQIGRARSQYGYTF
>NA|TRBD2|TRBV18
CASSPPTSGGAEQYF
>NA|NA|TRBV4-1
CASSQEPRSYGYTF
>NA|NA|TRBV6-5
CASSYPPGQPQHF
>NA|TRBD1|TRBV19
CASSRDRGRSNQPQHF
>NA|NA|TRBV19
CASSYGVRGYTF
>once|NA|TRBV15
CATSVRGEAFF
>NA|NA|TRBV18
CASSPGIDTEAFF
>NA|NA|TRBV7-2
CASSLAGGLVNEKLFF
>NA|NA|TRBV5-4
CASSYRQALGYGYTF
>NA|NA|TRBV10-2
CASSAWGGGTGELFF
>NA|TRBD1|TRBV4-1
CASSQDILTGSGTEAFF
>NA|TRBD1|TRBV28
CASSQGQGTDTQYF